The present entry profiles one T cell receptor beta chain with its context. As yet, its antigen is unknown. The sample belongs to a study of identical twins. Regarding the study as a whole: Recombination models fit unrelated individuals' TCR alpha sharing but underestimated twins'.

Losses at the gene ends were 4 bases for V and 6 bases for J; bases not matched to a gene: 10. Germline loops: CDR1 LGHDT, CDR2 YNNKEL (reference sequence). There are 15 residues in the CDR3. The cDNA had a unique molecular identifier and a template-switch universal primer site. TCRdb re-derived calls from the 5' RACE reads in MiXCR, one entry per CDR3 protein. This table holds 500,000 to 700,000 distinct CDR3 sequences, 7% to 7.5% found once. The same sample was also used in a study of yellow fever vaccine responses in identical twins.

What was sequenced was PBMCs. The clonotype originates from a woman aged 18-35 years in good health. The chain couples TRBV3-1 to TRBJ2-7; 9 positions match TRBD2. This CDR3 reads CASSRKGAGGREQYF. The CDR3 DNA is TGTGCCAGCAGCCGAAAGGGAGCGGGAGGCCGCGAGCAGTACTTC.